This record concerns one T cell receptor beta chain sequence. V was shortened by 4 bases and J by 2 bases, with 9 bases between the two germline ends. The V gene's germline CDR1 is SGDLS and CDR2 YYNGEE. This CDR3 comprises 13 residues. Per the original data handling: By means of reference gene primer amplification, nucleated cell counts were estimated. The protocol was immunoSEQ multiplex PCR, while the TCRdb copy is restricted to in-frame clones and leaves out a portion. That table gives V, J and clone size, and the DNA gave D and trimming. The sample includes 20,000 to 30,000 clones, 70% to 90% of them seen just once. This sample is drawn from a study of blood T cell repertoires in COVID-19. Study background: T cells, B-cell-depleted T cells, or PBMCs supplied cDNA or gDNA.

This receptor was identified in a man aged 65-85 years with acute or convalescent COVID-19. Sequencing was performed on peripheral blood. The V and J genes are TRBV9 and TRBJ1-1; D is perhaps TRBD1 (5 bases). In nucleotides, the CDR3 is TGTGCCAGCAGCTTTGGACAAAACACTGAAGCTTTCTTT. Translating it yields CASSFGQNTEAFF.